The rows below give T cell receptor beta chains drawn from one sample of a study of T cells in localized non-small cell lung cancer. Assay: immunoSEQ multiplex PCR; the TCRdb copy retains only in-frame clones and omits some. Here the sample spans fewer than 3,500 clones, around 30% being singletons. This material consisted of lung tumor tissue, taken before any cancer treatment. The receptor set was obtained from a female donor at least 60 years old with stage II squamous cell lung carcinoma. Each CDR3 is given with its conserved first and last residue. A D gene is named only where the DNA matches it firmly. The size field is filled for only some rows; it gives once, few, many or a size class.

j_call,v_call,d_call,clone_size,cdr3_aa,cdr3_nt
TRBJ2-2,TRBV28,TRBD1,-,CASATGGADTGELFF,TGTGCCAGCGCAACAGGGGGCGCGGACACCGGGGAGCTGTTTTTT
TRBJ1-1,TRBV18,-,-,CASSPTENTEAFF,TGTGCCAGCTCACCCACTGAGAACACTGAAGCTTTCTTT
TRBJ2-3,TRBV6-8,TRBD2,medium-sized,CASSPTGTSGTDTQYF,TGTGCCAGCAGTCCAACCGGGACTAGCGGCACAGATACGCAGTATTTT
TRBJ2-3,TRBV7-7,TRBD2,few,CASSFLAGGTTDTQYF,TGTGCCAGCAGCTTTCTAGCGGGGGGCACCACAGATACGCAGTATTTT
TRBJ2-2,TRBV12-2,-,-,CAQKRGADHTGELFF,TGTGCCCAGAAAAGAGGGGCTGATCACACCGGGGAGCTGTTTTTT
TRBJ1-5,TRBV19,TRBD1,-,CASSRQDRGHQPQHF,TGTGCCAGTAGTCGTCAGGACAGGGGGCATCAGCCCCAGCATTTT
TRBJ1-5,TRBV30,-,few,CAWSRDSNQPQHF,TGTGCCTGGAGTCGAGACAGCAATCAGCCCCAGCATTTT
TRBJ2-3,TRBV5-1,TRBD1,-,CASRSRDRSTDTQYF,TGCGCCAGCAGATCCCGGGACAGGAGCACAGATACGCAGTATTTT
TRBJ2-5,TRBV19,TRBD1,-,CASSTDRGLETQYF,TGTGCCAGTAGTACGGACAGGGGGTTGGAGACCCAGTACTTC
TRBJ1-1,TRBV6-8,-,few,CASSSSITGGTEAFF,TGTGCCAGCAGTTCGTCGATAACTGGAGGCACTGAAGCTTTCTTT
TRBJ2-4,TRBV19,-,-,CATSPDRSNIQYF,TGTGCCACCTCACCCGACAGGAGCAACATTCAGTACTTC
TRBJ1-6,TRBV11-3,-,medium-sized,CASSLQGSNSPLHF,TGTGCCAGCAGCTTACAGGGAAGTAATTCACCCCTCCACTTT
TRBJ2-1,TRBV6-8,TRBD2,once,CAISLAGGRSYNEQFF,TGTGCCATCAGTTTAGCGGGGGGCCGCTCGTACAATGAGCAGTTCTTC
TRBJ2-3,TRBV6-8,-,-,CASSITGGLTDTQYF,TGTGCCAGCAGTATCACAGGGGGACTAACAGATACGCAGTATTTT
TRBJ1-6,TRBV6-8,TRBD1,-,CASSLTPGTGNNSPLHF,TGTGCCAGCAGTTTAACTCCCGGGACAGGGAACAATTCACCCCTCCACTTT
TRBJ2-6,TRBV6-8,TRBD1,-,CASSDRVSGANVLTF,TGTGCCAGCAGTGACAGGGTATCCGGGGCCAACGTCCTGACTTTC
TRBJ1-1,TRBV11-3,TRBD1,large,CASSFRGLNTEAFF,TGTGCCAGCAGTTTCAGGGGGCTCAACACTGAAGCTTTCTTT
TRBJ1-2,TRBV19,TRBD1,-,CASNQGLTGGVLGPDGYTF,TGTGCCAGTAACCAGGGGTTGACAGGGGGCGTCTTAGGGCCGGACGGCTACACCTTC
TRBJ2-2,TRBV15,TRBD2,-,CATSRFSGGAAGELFF,TGTGCCACCAGCAGATTTAGCGGGGGGGCCGCCGGGGAGCTGTTTTTT
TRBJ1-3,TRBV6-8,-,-,CASKRSRDALNTIYF,TGTGCCAGCAAGAGATCCCGGGACGCACTTAACACCATATATTTT
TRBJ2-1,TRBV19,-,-,CAPSMSSSAYNEQFF,TGTGCCCCTAGTATGTCCAGTTCGGCCTACAATGAGCAGTTCTTC
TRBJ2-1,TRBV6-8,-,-,CASSPGTGDEQFF,TGTGCCAGCAGTCCCGGGACCGGGGATGAGCAGTTCTTC
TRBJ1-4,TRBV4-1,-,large,CASSPGGFEKLFF,TGCGCCAGCAGCCCAGGAGGTTTCGAAAAACTGTTTTTT
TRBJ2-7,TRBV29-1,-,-,CSAARPGNEQYF,TGCAGCGCCGCGAGGCCAGGCAACGAGCAGTACTTC
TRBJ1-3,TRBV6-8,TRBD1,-,CASRLLRGSGNTIYF,TGTGCCAGCAGGTTACTCAGGGGGTCTGGAAACACCATATATTTT